These 10 T cell receptor beta chains were sequenced from one sample in a study of blood T cell repertoires in COVID-19. Method: immunoSEQ multiplex PCR; TCRdb's copy keeps in-frame clones and lacks some. There are 210,000 or so clones in the sample; under 90% occur only once, and roughly 4.2% lies in the top ten. Sequenced: peripheral blood. These receptors all come from a man aged 50 to 59 with acute or convalescent COVID-19.

The rearrangement links TRBV25-1 to TRBJ1-4, with 12 bases identical to TRBD1. The CDR3 extends over 15 amino acids. Germline V CDR1 and CDR2: MGHDK, SYGVNS. The V gene end was trimmed by 7 bases and the J gene end by 8 bases; junction bases not matched to a gene: 8. The CDR3 coding sequence is TGTGCCAGCACAGACTCCGGGACAGGGGGCGAAAAACTGTTTTTT. This gives the protein CASTDSGTGGEKLFF.

The chain carries TRBV12-3 or TRBV12-4 and TRBJ1-2, with 8 bases fitting TRBD1. With V trimmed by 5 bases and J by 3 bases, 2 bases remained unmatched. This CDR3 has 13 residues. In nucleotides, the CDR3 is TGTGCCAGCAGTCTGGACAGGGACTATGGCTACACCTTC. It specifies CASSLDRDYGYTF.

This clone was seen only once. The chain links TRBV11-2 to TRBJ2-3, with 13 nucleotides matching TRBD2. CDR3 length equals 16 residues. Trimming at V came to 0 bases and at J to 3 bases, leaving 0 bases not matched to a gene. Germline V CDR1 and CDR2: SGHAT, FQNNGV. This CDR3 reads CASSLELAGGTDTQYF. The CDR3 bases are TGTGCCAGCAGCTTAGAACTAGCGGGGGGGACAGATACGCAGTATTTT.

The chain joins TRBV15 to TRBJ2-1, with TRBD1 as a possible D gene (5 bases). Per the germline V gene, CDR1 is LNHNV and CDR2 is YYDKDF (reference sequence). The V and J ends lost 5 bases and 6 bases respectively, with 8 bases between them. The CDR3 loop spans 12 amino acids. The CDR3 here is CATSSGFNEQFF. The CDR3 region has the DNA TGTGCCACCAGCTCAGGGTTCAATGAGCAGTTCTTC.

V is TRBV29-1 and J is TRBJ1-5; 12 nucleotides line up with TRBD1. The J segment lost 1 base and the V segment lost 8 bases, leaving 3 bases of the junction unmatched. The germline V gene has CDR1 SQVTM and CDR2 ANQGSEA. The CDR3 covers 14 residues. CDR3 bases: TGCAGCATCGGGACAGGGGGCAGCAATCAGCCCCAGCATTTT. Translated: CSIGTGGSNQPQHF.

The V call is TRBV4-2, the J call TRBJ1-2; 9 bases agree with TRBD1. V lost 1 base to trimming and J lost 6 bases; unmatched junction nucleotides: 6. CDR3 length equals 15 residues. Germline V gives CDR1 LGHNA, CDR2 YNFKEQ. The CDR3 sequence: CASSQADRGRNGYTF. For the CDR3, the DNA is TGTGCCAGCAGCCAAGCGGACAGGGGCAGGAATGGCTACACCTTC.

The rearrangement joins TRBV5-8 to TRBJ2-3, with D perhaps matching TRBD2 (6 bases). From germline, CDR1 is SGHTS and CDR2 YDEGEE. Trimming took 0 bases from V and 2 from J, leaving 10 bases between them. This CDR3 is built from 15 residues. The CDR3 reads CASSLGGRNTDTQYF. The CDR3 DNA follows: TGTGCCAGCAGCTTGGGGGGGAGGAACACAGATACGCAGTATTTT.

This clone showed up just once. The genes are TRBV11-2 and TRBJ2-1; D perhaps matches TRBD2 (6 bases). CDR1 is SGHAT and CDR2 is FQNNGV in the germline V gene. This CDR3 is built from 14 residues. Trimming shortened V by 7 bases and J by 6 bases, and 16 bases separated the two germline ends. The CDR3 DNA reads as TGTGCCAGCAACCCGACCTACGGGGGCAATGAGCAGTTCTTC. Its translation: CASNPTYGGNEQFF.

The chain has TRBV6-5 and TRBJ1-6; no definite D call. The CDR3 sequence is 14 residues long. Germline lookup yields CDR1 MNHEY and CDR2 SVGAGI. Trimming stripped 2 bases from V and 9 bases from J, with 11 bases between. The CDR3 DNA reads as TGTGCCAGCAGTTACAGTAGCGGCGGTTCACCCCTCCACTTT. This encodes CASSYSSGGSPLHF.

The chain carries TRBV11-3 and TRBJ1-3; TRBD1 matches at 7 bases. Per the germline V gene, CDR1 is SGHNT and CDR2 is YENEEA. Trimming took 5 bases from V and 3 from J; bases not matched to a gene: 4. The CDR3 runs 14 residues. CDR3 sequence: CASSLTGLGNTIYF. The CDR3 DNA sequence: TGTGCCAGCAGCCTGACAGGGCTTGGAAACACCATATATTTT.